This T cell receptor (beta chain) derives from a study of blood T cell repertoires in COVID-19. The overall study: Samples came from the United States, Italy and Spain, spanning acute and convalescent COVID-19. Sources were T cells, B-cell-depleted T cells, or PBMCs; the material itself was cDNA or gDNA.

From germline, CDR1 is SQVTM and CDR2 ANQGSEA. J was trimmed by 4 bases and V by 3 bases; bases with no gene match: 5. This CDR3 region has 14 residues. Patients at the Seattle site were enrolled during active infection and followed longitudinally. The authors' processing: Researchers report that nucleated cell counts were estimated from reference gene primer amplification. Profiled with immunoSEQ multiplex PCR; TCRdb holds only in-frame clones, not every one. That table furnishes V, J and clone size, whereas the DNA furnished D and trimming. The sample shows 130,000 or so clones, around nine tenths of them seen only once.

The V gene is TRBV29-1, the J gene TRBJ1-3; 8 nucleotides align to TRBD1. The specimen sequenced was peripheral blood. The source is a woman aged 70-85 years with COVID-19, enrolled during active disease. This CDR3 reads CSVDPRGLGNTIYF. The CDR3 DNA sequence: TGCAGCGTTGACCCCAGGGGGCTAGGAAACACCATATATTTT.